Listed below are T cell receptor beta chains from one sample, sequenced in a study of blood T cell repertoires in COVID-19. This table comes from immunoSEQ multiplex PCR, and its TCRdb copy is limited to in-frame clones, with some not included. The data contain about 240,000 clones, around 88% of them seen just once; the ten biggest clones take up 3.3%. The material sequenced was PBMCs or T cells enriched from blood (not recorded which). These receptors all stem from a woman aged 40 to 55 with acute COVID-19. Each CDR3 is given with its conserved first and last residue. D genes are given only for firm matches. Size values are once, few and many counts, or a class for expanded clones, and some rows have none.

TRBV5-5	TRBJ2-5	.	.	CASSLSVWTEETQYF	TGTGCCAGCAGCTTGTCGGTGTGGACAGAAGAGACCCAGTACTTC
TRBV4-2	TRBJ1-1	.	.	CASSQGSLNRYTEAFF	TGTGCCAGCAGCCAAGGGTCTTTGAACAGATACACTGAAGCTTTCTTT
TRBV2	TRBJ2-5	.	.	CASGGGLGETQYF	TGTGCCAGTGGGGGGGGGCTCGGAGAGACCCAGTACTTC
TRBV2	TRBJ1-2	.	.	CASRLDGGHGYTF	TGTGCCAGCAGATTGGACGGGGGGCATGGCTACACCTTC
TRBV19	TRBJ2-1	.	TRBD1	CASSTPSSTGSSYNEQFF	TGTGCCAGTAGTACCCCCTCATCGACAGGGAGCTCCTACAATGAGCAGTTCTTC
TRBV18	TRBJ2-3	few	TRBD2	CASSPLAGDRADTQYF	TGTGCCAGCTCACCACTGGCGGGAGATCGGGCAGATACGCAGTATTTT
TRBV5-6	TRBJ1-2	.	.	CASSLDRAEGYTF	TGTGCCAGCAGCTTGGACAGGGCGGAGGGCTACACCTTC
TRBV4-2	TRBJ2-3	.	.	CASSLERGSHTQYF	TGTGCCAGCAGCCTCGAACGAGGGTCCCATACGCAGTATTTT
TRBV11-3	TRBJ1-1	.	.	CASSPGNTEAFF	TGTGCCAGCAGCCCAGGAAACACTGAAGCTTTCTTT
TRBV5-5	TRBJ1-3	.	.	CASSLISGNTIYF	TGTGCCAGCAGCTTGATCAGTGGAAACACCATATATTTT
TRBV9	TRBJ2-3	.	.	CASSTSGTGDTQYF	TGTGCCAGCAGCACTAGCGGGACAGGGGATACGCAGTATTTT
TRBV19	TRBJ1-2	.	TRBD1	CASSATGTDGYTF	TGTGCCAGTAGTGCCACCGGGACAGATGGCTACACCTTC
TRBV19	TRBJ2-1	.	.	CASSRLASSYNEQFF	TGTGCCAGTAGTAGATTGGCTAGCTCCTACAATGAGCAGTTCTTC
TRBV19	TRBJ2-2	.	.	CASSIDRVEANTGELFF	TGTGCCAGTAGTATAGATCGAGTCGAAGCCAACACCGGGGAGCTGTTTTTT
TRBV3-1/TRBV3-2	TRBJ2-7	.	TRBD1	CASSQVVRGRHEQYF	TGTGCCAGCAGCCAAGTAGTCAGGGGGCGTCACGAGCAGTACTTC
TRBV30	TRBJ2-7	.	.	CAWSVWMGTSYEQYF	TGTGCCTGGAGTGTTTGGATGGGGACATCCTACGAGCAGTACTTC